These T cell receptor beta chains were read from a single sample in a study of T cell responses to AZD1222 COVID-19 vaccine. The assay was immunoSEQ multiplex PCR, and TCRdb's table has in-frame clones only and misses some. The data contain about 99,000 clones, approximately 88% of them seen just once; the ten biggest clones take up 7% to 10%. Sequenced here: peripheral blood, sampled on day 0 of AZD1222 vaccination. The receptors here all came from an adult in good health. The CDR3 runs from the conserved cysteine through the conserved F or W. Each record gives: V gene, CDR3 length, D gene, J gene, clone size, CDR3 protein, CDR3 DNA. A D gene is named only where the DNA matches it firmly. Only some rows state a clone size, as once, few, many or a class for expanded clones.

>TRBV4-1|15|NA|TRBJ2-7|NA
CASSPDFSSSYEQYF
TGCGCCAGCAGCCCAGACTTTTCTAGCTCCTACGAGCAGTACTTC
>TRBV6-5|14|NA|TRBJ1-2|NA
CASSYGALAYGYTF
TGTGCCAGCAGTTACGGGGCTCTGGCATATGGCTACACCTTC
>TRBV7-2|15|TRBD1|TRBJ1-3|NA
CASLRDSSSGNTIYF
TGTGCCAGCTTAAGGGACAGCTCCTCTGGAAACACCATATATTTT
>TRBV18|15|TRBD1|TRBJ1-1|NA
CASSPGTARRAEAFF
TGTGCCAGCTCACCGGGGACAGCCCGAAGGGCTGAAGCTTTCTTT
>TRBV4-3|15|NA|TRBJ1-6|NA
CASSQEEEINSPLHF
TGCGCCAGCAGCCAAGAGGAGGAGATTAATTCACCCCTCCACTTT
>TRBV24-1|16|TRBD2|TRBJ2-5|NA
CATSDLSGRAEETQYF
TGTGCCACCAGTGATTTAAGCGGGAGGGCAGAAGAGACCCAGTACTTC
>TRBV27|14|TRBD1|TRBJ1-6|NA
CASGMTGDISPLHF
TGTGCCAGCGGGATGACAGGGGATATATCACCCCTCCACTTT
>TRBV19|13|NA|TRBJ2-5|NA
CASSRTDQETQYF
TGTGCCAGTAGTAGAACGGACCAAGAGACCCAGTACTTC
>TRBV7-2|15|NA|TRBJ2-7|NA
CASSLARPPSYEQYF
TGTGCCAGCAGCTTAGCGAGGCCACCGTCCTACGAGCAGTACTTC
>TRBV20-1|14|NA|TRBJ2-1|NA
CSASRGRTYNEQFF
TGCAGTGCTAGTAGGGGAAGAACCTACAATGAGCAGTTCTTC
>TRBV5-6|13|NA|TRBJ2-3|NA
CASSLRSTDTQYF
TGTGCCAGCAGCTTGCGGTCCACAGATACGCAGTATTTT
>TRBV9|13|TRBD1|TRBJ1-5|NA
CASSEGATQPQHF
TGTGCCAGCAGTGAGGGGGCGACTCAGCCCCAGCATTTT
>TRBV4-2|15|NA|TRBJ2-7|NA
CASSSVGRLSYEQYF
TGTGCCAGCAGCTCCGTTGGACGGCTATCCTACGAGCAGTACTTC
>TRBV30|13|NA|TRBJ1-1|NA
CAWSGGPNTEAFF
TGTGCCTGGTCCGGTGGACCGAACACTGAAGCTTTCTTT
>TRBV3-1/TRBV3-2|15|TRBD2|TRBJ2-1|NA
CASSQAWEGHNEQFF
TGTGCCAGCAGCCAGGCGTGGGAGGGCCACAATGAGCAGTTCTTC
>TRBV18|14|NA|TRBJ2-7|NA
CASSPSKGRHEQYF
TGTGCCAGCTCACCATCGAAAGGACGGCACGAGCAGTACTTC
>TRBV5-6|12|NA|TRBJ1-2|few
CASSLERRSYTF
TGTGCCAGCAGCTTGGAGAGGCGGAGCTACACCTTC
>TRBV7-2|14|NA|TRBJ2-3|NA
CASSLQQGRHTQYF
TGTGCCAGCAGCTTACAGCAGGGAAGGCATACGCAGTATTTT
>TRBV3-1/TRBV3-2|14|NA|TRBJ1-6|NA
CASSPAHQGSPLHF
TGTGCCAGCAGCCCTGCCCACCAGGGCTCACCCCTCCACTTT
>TRBV9|12|TRBD1|TRBJ2-7|few
CASSGRDSEQYF
TGTGCCAGCAGCGGAAGGGACAGCGAGCAGTACTTC
>TRBV28|13|NA|TRBJ1-2|NA
CASSLGHRRGYTF
TGTGCCAGCAGCCTTGGTCACCGGCGGGGCTACACCTTC
>TRBV15|16|NA|TRBJ2-7|NA
CATSRDNGVFSYEQYF
TGTGCCACCAGCAGAGATAACGGGGTCTTTTCCTACGAGCAGTACTTC
>TRBV4-2|17|TRBD1|TRBJ2-3|NA
CASSRSSTGELTDTQYF
TGTGCCAGCAGCCGTTCCTCTACAGGGGAGTTAACAGATACGCAGTATTTT
>TRBV4-2|15|NA|TRBJ2-5|few
CASSPSRGSQETQYF
TGTGCCAGCAGCCCCAGTCGGGGGAGCCAAGAGACCCAGTACTTC
>TRBV6-1|16|NA|TRBJ2-6|NA
CASSAAITAGANVLTF
TGTGCCAGCAGTGCCGCGATTACGGCCGGGGCCAACGTCCTGACTTTC
>TRBV6-5|12|NA|TRBJ1-1|NA
CASSLSTRGAFF
TGTGCCAGCAGTCTCTCGACTCGGGGGGCTTTCTTT
>TRBV6-4|14|NA|TRBJ1-2|NA
CASSDSYSSGGYTF
TGTGCCAGCAGTGACTCCTACAGTTCGGGTGGCTACACCTTC
>TRBV10-2|15|TRBD2|TRBJ2-3|NA
CASSSGLAGRDTQYF
TGCGCCAGCAGTTCGGGACTAGCGGGAAGAGATACGCAGTATTTT
>TRBV6-5|13|NA|TRBJ1-2|NA
CASSSGTSYGYTF
TGTGCCAGCAGTTCCGGGACATCCTATGGCTACACCTTC
>TRBV11-3|16|TRBD2|TRBJ2-2|NA
CASSKGLAGGSGELFF
TGTGCCAGCAGCAAGGGACTAGCGGGAGGGTCCGGGGAGCTGTTTTTT
>TRBV28|14|NA|TRBJ1-2|NA
CASSQTGYNYGYTF
TGTGCCAGCAGTCAGACCGGGTATAACTATGGCTACACCTTC
>TRBV7-8|14|TRBD1|TRBJ1-4|NA
CASSEDRVTEKLFF
TGTGCCAGCAGCGAGGACAGGGTGACTGAAAAACTGTTTTTT
>TRBV7-8|14|TRBD1|TRBJ1-5|once
CASSTRTGVQPQHF
TGTGCCAGCAGCACCCGCACAGGGGTCCAGCCCCAGCATTTT
>TRBV19|15|NA|TRBJ1-1|NA
CASSIMVGGNTEAFF
TGTGCCAGTAGTATCATGGTAGGAGGGAACACTGAAGCTTTCTTT
>TRBV10-2|14|NA|TRBJ1-5|NA
CASSEVPANQPQHF
TGCGCCAGCAGTGAGGTTCCAGCCAATCAGCCCCAGCATTTT
>TRBV2|16|NA|TRBJ2-7|NA
CASTPARVPSSVEQYF
TGTGCCAGCACCCCGGCTAGGGTCCCGTCGAGTGTTGAGCAGTACTTC
>TRBV5-5|15|NA|TRBJ1-4|NA
CASSLLTGFNEKLFF
TGTGCCAGCAGCTTGTTAACAGGGTTTAATGAAAAACTGTTTTTT
>TRBV27|16|NA|TRBJ2-3|NA
CASRVYGDISTDTQYF
TGTGCCAGCAGGGTCTACGGGGATATTAGCACAGATACGCAGTATTTT
>TRBV9|15|TRBD1|TRBJ2-3|NA
CASSLGGGYTDTQYF
TGTGCCAGCAGCTTAGGGGGCGGATACACAGATACGCAGTATTTT
>TRBV27|16|NA|TRBJ2-1|NA
CASSSWGGGSYNEQFF
TGTGCCAGCAGTTCTTGGGGTGGTGGCTCCTACAATGAGCAGTTCTTC
>TRBV7-9|17|TRBD2|TRBJ2-1|NA
CASSLATSGTSYNEQFF
TGTGCCAGCAGCTTAGCGACTAGCGGGACGTCCTACAATGAGCAGTTCTTC